This T cell receptor (beta chain) was captured by sequencing in a study of long-term antiretroviral therapy in people with HIV. Study results and caveats: The data indicate that diversity increased after ART but remained below transplant donor controls.

Of note for this clone: Its antigen is unidentified.

Germline V CDR1 and CDR2: GTSNPN, SVGIG (reference sequence). The CDR3 length is 14 residues. The ends lost 6 bases at V and 0 bases at J; junction bases unmatched: 2. At the survey level, the v3.0 immunoSEQ assay was run. TCRdb's copy holds only in-frame clones and misses some; the assay was immunoSEQ multiplex PCR. The sample includes approximately 32,000 clones, 82% of them seen just once. Specimens held about 0.9-10 million cryopreserved PBMC prior to DNA extraction. This TCR was sampled from a man between 18 and 29 years old with HIV. Specimen: unsorted PBMCs, collected 0.3 years after starting antiretroviral therapy. The chain couples TRBV30 to TRBJ2-2; 9 bases map to TRBD1. In nucleotides, the CDR3 is TGTGCCTGCCGGGACAGGGCGAACACCGGGGAGCTGTTTTTT. Amino acid sequence: CACRDRANTGELFF.